This record looks at one T cell receptor (beta chain) sequence and its context. Profiled with immunoSEQ multiplex PCR; TCRdb holds only in-frame clones, not every one. The sample includes about 160,000 clones, approximately 82% of them seen just once. The record originates from a study of blood T cell repertoires in COVID-19. Study-level background: The analysed material was cDNA or gDNA that came from T cells, B-cell-depleted T cells, or PBMCs.

Those who participated ranged in age from 18 to 89 years and resided in about two dozen US areas. The junction had 6 bases not matched to a gene; V was cut back by 5 bases and J by 3 bases. Germline V gene lookup returns CDR1 ENHRY and CDR2 SYGVKD. The CDR3 covers 15 residues. The J gene is TRBJ2-1, the V gene TRBV10-3; TRBD2 matches at 8 bases. What was sequenced was PBMCs or T cells enriched from blood (not recorded which). The TCR sequence derives from a man aged 55 to 70 who had recovered from COVID-19. CDR3 residues: CAISRIAGFYNEQFF. CDR3 nucleotide sequence: TGTGCCATCAGTAGGATAGCGGGATTCTACAATGAGCAGTTCTTC.